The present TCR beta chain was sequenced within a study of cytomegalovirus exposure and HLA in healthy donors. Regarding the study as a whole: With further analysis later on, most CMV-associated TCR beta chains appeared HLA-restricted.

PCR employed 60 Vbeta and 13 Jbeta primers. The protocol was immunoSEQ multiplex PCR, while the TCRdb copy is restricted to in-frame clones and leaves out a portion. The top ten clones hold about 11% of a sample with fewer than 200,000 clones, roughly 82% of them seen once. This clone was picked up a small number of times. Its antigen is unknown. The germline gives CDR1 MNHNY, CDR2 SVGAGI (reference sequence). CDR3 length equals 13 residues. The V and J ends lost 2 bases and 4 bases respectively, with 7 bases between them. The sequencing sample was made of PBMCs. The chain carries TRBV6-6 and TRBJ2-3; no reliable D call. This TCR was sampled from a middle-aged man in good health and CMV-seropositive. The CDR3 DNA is TGTGCCAGCAGTTACACTATTTCAGATACGCAGTATTTT. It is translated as CASSYTISDTQYF.